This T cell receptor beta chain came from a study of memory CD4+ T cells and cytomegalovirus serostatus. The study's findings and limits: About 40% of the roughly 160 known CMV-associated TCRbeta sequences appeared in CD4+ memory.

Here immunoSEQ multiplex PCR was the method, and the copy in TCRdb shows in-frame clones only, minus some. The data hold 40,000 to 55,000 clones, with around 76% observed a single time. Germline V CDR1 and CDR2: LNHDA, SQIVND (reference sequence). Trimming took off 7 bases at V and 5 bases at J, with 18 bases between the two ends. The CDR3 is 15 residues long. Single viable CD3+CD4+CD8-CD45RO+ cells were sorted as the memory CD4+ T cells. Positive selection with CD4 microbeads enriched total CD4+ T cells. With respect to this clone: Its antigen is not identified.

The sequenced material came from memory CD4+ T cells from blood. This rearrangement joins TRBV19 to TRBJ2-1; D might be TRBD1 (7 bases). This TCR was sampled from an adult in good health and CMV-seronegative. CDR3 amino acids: CASTSVAGGNNEQFF. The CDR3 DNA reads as TGTGCCAGTACTTCAGTGGCAGGGGGGAACAATGAGCAGTTCTTC.